This paragraph covers one TCR beta chain sequence. This clone showed up just once. Its recognized antigen is unknown. No much larger clonotype is one base removed from it; base qualities were not supplied. Clipping removes 4 bases from V and 4 bases from J, with 13 as the unmatched junction base count. The CDR3 goes from the cysteine to the phenylalanine over 17 residues. The CDR3 DNA has 51 bases and is translated from base 1. The germline V gene supplies CDR1 SGHRS and CDR2 YFSETQ. Using the deep immunoSEQ assay, TCR CDR3 regions were amplified from genomic DNA by multiplex PCR. Extracted genomic DNA from each cell subset was spread evenly across all wells of several immunoSEQ 96-well plates, with each plate serving as a replicate. For sorted subsets, each replicate PCR was loaded with roughly 190 ng genomic DNA, equivalent to about 30,000 T cell genomes. Purified libraries were measured with a Qubit 3.0 fluorometer, size-checked on a Bioanalyzer 2100, and measured again with the KAPA Library Quantification kit. Every immunoSEQ 96-well plate was sequenced on a dedicated single-read 150-cycle Illumina NextSeq 550 flow cell. The study's processing was this. Because the immunoSEQ output held only junctional sequences and lacked quality scores, the filtering could not match the filtering applied to full-length reads. Sequences were annotated with PyIR, a Python wrapper for IgBLAST v1.9, and V/J genes and CDR3 were assigned using IMGT germline references. Reads were filtered out if the reads had weak V/J assignments (E-value above 1e-6), no CDR3, stop codons, out-of-frame junctions, or ambiguous translated residues. V3J clonotypes were defined as sequences sharing the same inferred V gene, J gene, and CDR3 amino acid sequence. Percentage overlap between repertoires was computed as shared unique clonotypes divided by the size of the smaller repertoire. RTK rarefaction, the Chao1 estimator, and Recon v2.1 estimates of unobserved clonotypes were used to assess repertoire richness. For all TCRbeta clonotypes obtained by the gDNA method from several donors, generation probabilities were computed with OLGA. The source is immuneACCESS, and TCRdb retained only in-frame sequences with V and J called. Part of the clones is not carried over; for the studies checked, unresolved V genes explain less than half of this, and the remainder is unexplained. V, J and clone size are those of that table, while D and trimming were read from the DNA. Here the sample has under 850,000 clones; around 93% occur a single time. The ten top clones hold less than 25% of the sample.

These data originate in a study of shared clonotypes between healthy human individuals (dated by TCRdb to 2019 to 2021). Concerning the study at large: Three men and two women, aged 18 to 49 years, made up the cohort. The study deeply sequenced blood TCR repertoires of about 5 healthy adults to estimate repertoire size and the extent of clonotype sharing between individuals. To increase sequencing depth and limit assay-specific biases, TCR repertoire library preparation and sequencing were carried out by different laboratories using diverse techniques. Between about 0.8 and 8.9 billion PBMCs per donor were obtained by leukapheresis. For each donor, three plates each were used for CD4 naive and CD4 memory, two plates were used for CD8 naive, and one plate was used for CD8 memory. Summary of the overall study and its limitations: Sampling was restricted to blood, and TCR repertoires in tissues likely differ from the TCR repertoires found in blood. Incomplete sequencing was indicated by rarefaction of sorted-subset datasets, despite the large sequencing depth. Naive subsets generally had larger estimated clonotype richness than memory subsets. Based on pairwise subsampling, the degree of clonotype sharing among donors was expected to be affected by sequencing depth. Compared with non-shared clonotypes, the clonotypes found in all four sorted-subset donors had higher generation probabilities. About 4.5% of naive CD4, 3% to 4% of naive CD8, approximately 2% of memory CD4, and about 0.4% of memory CD8 clonotypes were shared across four donors. The small number of donors limited the genetic and exposure-history diversity represented.

CD8 naive samples consisted of CD45RO-negative cells that were positively selected for CCR7, yielding a CD45RA+CCR7+ population without TemRA cells. The donors were healthy, HIV-negative adults who had no recently reported acute infections or vaccinations. All donors were Caucasian adults living in Nashville, Tennessee, USA. Blood was collected by leukapheresis, and PBMCs were isolated by Ficoll-Histopaque density gradient centrifugation and then cryopreserved in liquid nitrogen vapor phase. Analytical flow cytometry was used to check the purity and quantity of each magnetically sorted T cell population. Each sorted fraction had its genomic DNA isolated and then quantified by UV absorbance on a Nanodrop 2000c.

The sequenced material came from naive CD8+ T cells sorted from blood. The cell subset or site label of this sample denotes: CD45RA+CCR7+. In this chain, TRBV5-1 is recombined with TRBJ2-3; 9 middle bases align to TRBD2. This clonotype was obtained from a young man in good health. At the DNA level, the sequence is TGCGCCAGCAGCCCCTTACTTAGCGGGAGAATCGCAGATACGCAGTATTTT. Translation gives CASSPLLSGRIADTQYF. Extended through the reference TRBV5-1 and TRBJ2-3 proteins, this CDR3 yields the full variable domain: KAGVTQTPRYLIKTRGQQVTLSCSPISGHRSVSWYQQTPGQGLQFLFEYFSETQRNKGNFPGRFSGRQFSNSRSEMNVSTLELGDSALYLCASSPLLSGRIADTQYFGPGTRLTVL.